The rows below give T cell receptor beta chains drawn from one sample of a study of CD8 T cells in Susac syndrome. TCRdb re-analysed the immunoSEQ multiplex PCR reads in MiXCR, keeping a single row per CDR3 protein. The data hold 180,000 or so distinct CDR3 sequences, with about 94% observed a single time. The source material was CD4+ T cells from PBMCs. All receptors derive from a human donor in good health. The CDR3 runs from the conserved cysteine through the conserved F or W. D genes are given only for firm matches.

d_gene,v_gene,j_gene,len,CDR3aa
-,TRBV5-1,TRBJ2-1,15,CASSLGPGADNEQFF
TRBD1,TRBV6-1,TRBJ2-7,15,CASSEPGGATYEQYF
-,TRBV20-1,TRBJ1-5,14,CSARDAREVQPQHF
-,TRBV20-1,TRBJ1-5,13,CSAHSNSNQPQHF
-,TRBV11-2,TRBJ1-6,15,CASSPNYPLGSPLHF
-,TRBV20-1,TRBJ2-7,11,CSANRDYEQYF
-,TRBV27,TRBJ2-5,13,CASSKQVQETQYF
TRBD2,TRBV7-9,TRBJ2-5,14,CASISLAVQETQYF
TRBD1,TRBV27,TRBJ2-5,15,CASSTGTGGVETQYF
-,TRBV14,TRBJ2-3,15,CASSQAKFGTDTQYF